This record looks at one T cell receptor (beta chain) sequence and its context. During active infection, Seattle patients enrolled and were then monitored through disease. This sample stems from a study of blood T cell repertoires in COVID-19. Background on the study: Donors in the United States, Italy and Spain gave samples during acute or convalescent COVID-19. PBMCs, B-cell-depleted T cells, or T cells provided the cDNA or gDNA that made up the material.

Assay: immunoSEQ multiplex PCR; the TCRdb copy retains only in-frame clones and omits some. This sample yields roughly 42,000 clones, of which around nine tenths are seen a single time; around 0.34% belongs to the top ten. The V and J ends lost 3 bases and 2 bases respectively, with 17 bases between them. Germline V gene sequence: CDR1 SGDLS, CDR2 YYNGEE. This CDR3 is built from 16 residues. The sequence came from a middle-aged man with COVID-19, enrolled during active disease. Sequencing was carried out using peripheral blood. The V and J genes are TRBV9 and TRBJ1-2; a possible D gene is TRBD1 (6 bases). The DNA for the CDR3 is TGTGCCAGCAGCGCACCCCCCCCGCAGGGGAACTATGGCTACACCTTC. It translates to CASSAPPPQGNYGYTF.